The present T cell receptor (beta chain) was sequenced within a study of cytomegalovirus exposure and HLA in healthy donors. Study-level findings and limits: In vitro data verified a few CMV-associated chains as specific for CMV antigens. Across HLA loci, a later analysis found differing TCR association rates, with DRB1 most and HLA-C fewest. Data from an earlier analysis indicated that most TCR beta V segments were productive either about 87% or about 30% of the time. When a later analysis compared HLA-associated TCR beta chains with equally common others, the HLA-associated chains turned out to be more clonally expanded and to have lower generation probabilities.

The CDR3 extends over 18 amino acids. V lost 3 bases to trimming and J lost 4 bases; unmatched junction nucleotides: 17. The germline V gene has CDR1 SGDLS and CDR2 YYNGEE. The PCR had 60 Vbeta and 13 Jbeta primers. Some clones are missing from TCRdb's copy, which holds only in-frame ones; the method was immunoSEQ multiplex PCR. The profile shows 150,000 or so clones, around three quarters of them singletons. Of note for this clone: The target antigen is unknown.

The source of this sequence is a man aged 40-50 years in good health and CMV-seronegative. The gene calls are TRBV9 and TRBJ2-3; TRBD1 matches 7 bases. Sequencing input: PBMCs. CDR3 amino acids: CASSDGYLRQGPADTQYF. The CDR3 coding sequence is TGTGCCAGCAGCGATGGTTATCTTAGACAGGGCCCCGCAGATACGCAGTATTTT.